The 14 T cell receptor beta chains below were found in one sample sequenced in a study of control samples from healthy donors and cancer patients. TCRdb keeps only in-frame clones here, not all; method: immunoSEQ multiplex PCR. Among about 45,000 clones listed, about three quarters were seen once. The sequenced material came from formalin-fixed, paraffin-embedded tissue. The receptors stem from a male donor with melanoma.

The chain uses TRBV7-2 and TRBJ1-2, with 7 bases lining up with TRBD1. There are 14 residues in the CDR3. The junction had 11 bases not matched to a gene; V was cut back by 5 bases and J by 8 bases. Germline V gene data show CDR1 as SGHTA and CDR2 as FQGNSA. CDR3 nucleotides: TGTGCCAGCAGCCCAAGTAGACAGGGCCAAGGCTACACCTTC. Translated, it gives CASSPSRQGQGYTF.

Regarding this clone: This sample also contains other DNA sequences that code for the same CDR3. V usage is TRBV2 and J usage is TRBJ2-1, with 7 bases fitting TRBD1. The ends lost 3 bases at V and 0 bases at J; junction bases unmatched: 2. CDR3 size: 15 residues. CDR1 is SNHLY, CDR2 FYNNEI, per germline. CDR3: CASSEGDSSYNEQFF. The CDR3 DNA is TGTGCCAGCAGTGAGGGGGACAGCTCCTACAATGAGCAGTTCTTC.

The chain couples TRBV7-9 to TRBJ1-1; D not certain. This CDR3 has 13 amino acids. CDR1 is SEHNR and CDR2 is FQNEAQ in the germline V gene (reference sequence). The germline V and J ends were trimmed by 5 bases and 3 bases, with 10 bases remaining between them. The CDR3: CASSPRRDTEAFF. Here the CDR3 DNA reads TGTGCCAGCAGCCCCCGGCGGGACACTGAAGCTTTCTTT.

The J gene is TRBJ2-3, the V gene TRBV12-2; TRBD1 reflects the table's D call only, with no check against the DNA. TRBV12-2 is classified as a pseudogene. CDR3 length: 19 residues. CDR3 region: CASRLVLGGDRGWSDTQYF. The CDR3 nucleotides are TGTGCAAGTCGCTTAGTACTCGGAGGGGACAGGGGTTGGTCAGATACGCAGTATTTT.

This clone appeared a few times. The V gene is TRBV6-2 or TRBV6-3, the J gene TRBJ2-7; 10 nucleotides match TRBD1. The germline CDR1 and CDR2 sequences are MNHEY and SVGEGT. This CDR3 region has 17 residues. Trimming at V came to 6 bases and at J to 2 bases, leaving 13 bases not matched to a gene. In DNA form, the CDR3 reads TGTGCCAGCAGCCCTCGACAGGGGGCGCAGGGCGCCTACGAGCAGTACTTC. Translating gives CASSPRQGAQGAYEQYF.

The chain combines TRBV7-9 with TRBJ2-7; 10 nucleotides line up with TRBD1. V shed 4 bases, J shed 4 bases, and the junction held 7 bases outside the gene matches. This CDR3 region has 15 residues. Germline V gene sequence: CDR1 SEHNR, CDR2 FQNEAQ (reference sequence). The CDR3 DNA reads TGTGCCAGCAGCTCCCCGGGACAGGGGCAATACGAGCAGTACTTC. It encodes CASSSPGQGQYEQYF. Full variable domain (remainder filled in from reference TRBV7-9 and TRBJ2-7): DTGVSQNPRHKITKRGQNVTFRCDPISEHNRLYWYRQTLGQGPEFLTYFQNEAQLEKSRLLSDRFSAERPKGSFSTLEIQRTEQGDSAMYLCASSSPGQGQYEQYFGPGTRLTVT.

CDR3 amino acids: CASSYRGQGETQYF. In DNA form, the CDR3 reads TGCGCCAGCAGCTACCGGGGGCAGGGGGAGACCCAGTACTTC. The genes are TRBV5-1 and TRBJ2-5; perhaps D is TRBD1 or TRBD2 (6 bases each). The germline V gene has CDR1 SGHRS and CDR2 YFSETQ. V lost 3 bases to trimming and J lost 5 bases, with 14 bases between them. CDR3 length: 14 residues.

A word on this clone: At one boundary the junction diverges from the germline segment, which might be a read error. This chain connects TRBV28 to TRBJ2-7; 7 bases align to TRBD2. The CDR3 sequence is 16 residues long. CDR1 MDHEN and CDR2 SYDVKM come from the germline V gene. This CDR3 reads CASSPSSAGDSYKQYF. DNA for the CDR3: TGTGCCAGCAGTCCTTCTTCCGCGGGAGACTCCTACAAGCAGTACTTC.

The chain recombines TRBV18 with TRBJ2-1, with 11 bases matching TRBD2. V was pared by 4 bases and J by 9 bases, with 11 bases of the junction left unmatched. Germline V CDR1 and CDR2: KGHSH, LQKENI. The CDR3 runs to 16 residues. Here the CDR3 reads CASSLAGTSGQAEQFF. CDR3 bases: TGTGCCAGCTCACTCGCGGGGACTAGCGGCCAGGCTGAGCAGTTCTTC.

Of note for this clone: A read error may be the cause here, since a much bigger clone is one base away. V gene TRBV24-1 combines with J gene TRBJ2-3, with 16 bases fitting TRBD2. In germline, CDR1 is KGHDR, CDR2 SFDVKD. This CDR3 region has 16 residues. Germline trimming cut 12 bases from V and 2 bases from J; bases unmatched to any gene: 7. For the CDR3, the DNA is TGTGCCTCCGGGACTAGCGGGAGGGGGAACACAGATACGCAGTATTTT. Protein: CASGTSGRGNTDTQYF.

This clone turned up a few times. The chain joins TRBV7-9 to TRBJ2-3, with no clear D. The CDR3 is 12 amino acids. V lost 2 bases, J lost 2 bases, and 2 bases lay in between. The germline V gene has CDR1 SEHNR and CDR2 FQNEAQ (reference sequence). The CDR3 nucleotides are TGTGCCAGCAGCTTATACACAGATACGCAGTATTTT. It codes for CASSLYTDTQYF.

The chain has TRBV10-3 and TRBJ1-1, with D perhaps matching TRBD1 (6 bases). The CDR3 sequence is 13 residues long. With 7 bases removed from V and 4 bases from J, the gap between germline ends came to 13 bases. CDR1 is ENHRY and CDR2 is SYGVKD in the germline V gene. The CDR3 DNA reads TGTGCCATCAACGCACAGGGCGGCACTGAAGCTTTCTTT. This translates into CAINAQGGTEAFF.

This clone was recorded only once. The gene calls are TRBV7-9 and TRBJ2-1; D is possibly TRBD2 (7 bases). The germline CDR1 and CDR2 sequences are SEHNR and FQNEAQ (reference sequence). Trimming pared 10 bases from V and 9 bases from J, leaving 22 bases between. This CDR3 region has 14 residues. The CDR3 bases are TGTGCCACCCCAGGAGGGGGGAGGGAGGCTGAGCAGTTCTTC. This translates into CATPGGGREAEQFF.

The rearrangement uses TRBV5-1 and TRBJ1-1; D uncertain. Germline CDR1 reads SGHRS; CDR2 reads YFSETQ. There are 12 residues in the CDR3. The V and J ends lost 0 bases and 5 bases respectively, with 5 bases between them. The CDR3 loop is CASSLERTEAFF. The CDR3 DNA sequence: TGCGCCAGCAGCTTGGAACGGACTGAAGCTTTCTTT.